In this sample, the clone carrying this T cell receptor beta chain turned up many times. What it recognizes is unknown. This specimen belongs to a study of tumor-infiltrating lymphocytes in primary liver carcinoma. The CDR3 runs to 17 residues. The germline V gene has CDR1 SGHKS and CDR2 YYEKEE (reference sequence). Trimming took off 5 bases at V and 0 bases at J, with 20 bases between the two ends. Whole-study findings and limits: The 250 largest clones made up significantly more of tumor than blood repertoires (p = 0.039).

Priming with a constant-region primer yielded TCR beta cDNA from approximately 500 ng total RNA. ARM-PCR was slightly modified, and three nested multiplex PCR rounds with it gave rise to the TCR beta libraries. TRBV1-TRBV30 forward and Cbeta reverse primers drove the first two roughly 10-cycle rounds. TCRdb analysed the multiplex PCR reads with MiXCR anew, one entry per CDR3 protein. The sample consists of around 80,000 distinct CDR3 sequences, approximately 69% of them appearing once. DNA and RNA were both co-extracted from around 20-30 mg of bulk tissue that had not been sorted. Sequencing was done on a sample of tumor-adjacent normal liver tissue. This TCR derives from a man aged 35 to 55 with primary liver carcinoma and hepatitis B virus infection. The V gene is TRBV5-5, the J gene TRBJ2-5; D not certain. CDR3: CASRMTLGGTYQETQYF. The CDR3 region has the DNA TGTGCCAGCAGGATGACCTTGGGCGGAACGTACCAAGAGACCCAGTACTTC.